These 15 T cell receptor beta chains share one sample of origin, sequenced in a study of T cell clonality in common variable immunodeficiency. Sequencing used immunoSEQ multiplex PCR; TCRdb keeps in-frame clones, though not all of them. This sample comprises about 52,000 clones, none seen once only. The sequenced sample consisted of peripheral blood mononuclear cells. These receptors all stem from a person aged 18 to 70 in good health.

A word on this clone: The CDR3 end lies 3 residues beyond the end of the read and is filled in from the germline J gene. This chain uses TRBV7-9 with TRBJ1-2; D is perhaps TRBD1 (6 bases). The CDR3 has 15 residues. Germline values: CDR1 SEHNR, CDR2 FQNEAQ (reference sequence). The CDR3: CASRPLAGGLRDYTF. The sequenced CDR3 bases are TGTGCCAGCAGACCCCTAGCGGGGGGCCTGAGAGAC.

Remarks on this clone: Read coverage stops 3 residues before the CDR3 terminus; the germline J gene supplies the remainder. The chain recombines TRBV30 with TRBJ1-4, with D perhaps TRBD1 (5 bases). CDR3 size: 13 residues. Germline CDR1 and CDR2: GTSNPN and SVGIG (reference sequence). Between the trimmed V and J ends, which lost 4 bases and 5 bases, there was a span of 11 bases. CDR3 sequence reads: CAWNRQPNEKLFF. CDR3 bases read: TGTGCCTGGAACCGACAGCCCAATGAAAAA.

This clone was detected a few times. The read gets to within 3 residues of the CDR3 end, and the germline J gene fills in the rest. V is TRBV5-1 and J is TRBJ1-1; 11 nucleotides agree with TRBD1. This CDR3 contains 17 residues. Trimming took 4 bases from V and 0 from J; bases not matched to a gene: 8. Germline-derived CDR1 and CDR2 are SGHRS and YFSETQ. This CDR3 is CASSPGQGALMNTEAFF. The sequenced CDR3 bases are TGCGCCAGCAGCCCCGGACAGGGGGCTTTAATGAACACTGAA.

At least ten counts were recorded for this clone. The sequence runs out 3 residues before the end of the CDR3; the remainder is reconstructed from the germline J gene. The chain recombines TRBV7-2 with TRBJ1-5; a weak D match, TRBD1 (6 bases). There are 14 residues in the CDR3. Germline CDR1 SGHTA, CDR2 FQGNSA. V was pared by 4 bases and J by 4 bases, with 11 bases between. The covered CDR3 bases are TGTGCCAGCAGCTCCGGACAGCCTAATCAGCCC. It specifies CASSSGQPNQP. Given in full, the CDR3 is CASSSGQPNQPQHF.

This clone was seen a handful of times. The read terminates 3 residues before the CDR3 end, so the remaining end is supplied by the germline J gene. The gene calls are TRBV2 and TRBJ2-3, with 8 bases lining up with TRBD2. Unmatched junction bases numbered 8, after V lost 2 bases and J lost 1 base. CDR1 and CDR2 from the germline V gene are SNHLY and FYNNEI. This CDR3 comprises 17 residues. The CDR3 loop is CASSESDERERTDTQYF. Partial CDR3 DNA: TGTGCCAGCAGTGAAAGCGACGAGCGGGAGCGCACAGATACG.

This clone was detected many times. Read coverage stops 3 residues before the CDR3 terminus; the germline J gene supplies the remainder. This chain joins TRBV18 and TRBJ1-2; 7 nucleotides align to TRBD1. The CDR3 is 12 amino acids. Germline V gene sequence: CDR1 KGHSH, CDR2 LQKENI. V dropped 9 bases and J dropped 7; count of bases not matched to a gene: 8. CDR3 bases read: TGTGCCAGTACAGGGGTTGGAAGTGGC. This translates into CASTGVGSG. Given in full, the CDR3 is CASTGVGSGYTF.

This clone was found many times. The missing CDR3 end, 3 residues past where the read stops, is filled in from the germline J gene. The chain combines TRBV11-3 with TRBJ2-4, with D possibly matching TRBD2 (6 bases). Germline lookup yields CDR1 SGHNT and CDR2 YENEEA. V lost 0 bases and J 9 bases, leaving 12 bases between the germline ends. The CDR3 totals 14 residues. The CDR3 bases that were read are TGTGCCAGCAGCTTAGATCCCCGGGGGACCATT. It yields the protein CASSLDPRGTI. The whole CDR3 sequence is CASSLDPRGTIQYF.

There are many counts of this clone. Read data end 3 residues before the CDR3 end; the end is taken from the germline J gene. This chain joins TRBV18 and TRBJ2-7; the D gene is possibly TRBD1 (6 bases). CDR1 is KGHSH and CDR2 is LQKENI in the germline V gene. The CDR3 has 13 amino acids. Trimming took off 11 bases at V and 0 bases at J, with 14 bases between the two ends. CDR3 loop: CASEPGDSYEQYF. The covered CDR3 bases are TGTGCCTCCGAGCCAGGGGACTCCTACGAG.

Comment on this clone: The sequenced fragment ends 3 residues before the CDR3 boundary, so the rest is inferred from the germline J gene. The rearrangement joins TRBV5-1 to TRBJ2-2; D possibly corresponds to TRBD2 (6 bases). The CDR3 runs to 15 residues. V lost 5 bases and J lost 6, with 17 bases in between. The germline V gene has CDR1 SGHRS and CDR2 YFSETQ. CDR3 residues: CASRDGGKSAGELFF. The sequenced part of the CDR3 DNA is TGCGCCAGCAGGGATGGCGGGAAGTCCGCCGGGGAG.

This clone showed up many times. The CDR3 here is CASSLVAGGYEQYF. Incomplete CDR3 DNA: TGTGCCAGCAGCTTAGTGGCAGGGGGGTACGAG. The chain joins TRBV13 to TRBJ2-7, with D tentatively TRBD1 (7 bases). The CDR3 end lies 3 residues beyond the end of the read and is filled in from the germline J gene. Germline V CDR1 and CDR2: PRHDT, FYEKMQ (reference sequence). Trimming shortened V by 1 base and J by 4 bases, and 11 bases separated the two germline ends. The CDR3 loop spans 14 amino acids.

For this clone: Read data end 3 residues before the CDR3 end; the end is taken from the germline J gene. This sequence joins TRBV29-1 and TRBJ2-1, with D perhaps matching TRBD1 (6 bases). Looked up from germline, CDR1 is SQVTM and CDR2 is ANQGSEA. Trimming removed 7 bases at V and 3 bases at J, with 10 bases between. The CDR3 spans 12 residues. The sequenced CDR3 bases are TGCAGCGGACGGGACAACTACAATGAG. This gives the protein CSGRDNYNE. The entire CDR3 is CSGRDNYNEQFF.

This clone was seen many times. The CDR3 end is not reached by the read, which stops 3 residues before it; the germline J gene fills it in. The chain joins TRBV12-3 or TRBV12-4 to TRBJ2-1; no clear D. CDR3 length: 15 amino acids. V lost 3 bases and J 3 bases, leaving 12 bases between the germline ends. The CDR3 sequence is CASSFAGVNYNEQFF. The CDR3 DNA, read in part, is TGTGCCAGCAGTTTCGCCGGTGTAAACTACAATGAG.

This clone was counted ten times or more. The CDR3 extends 3 residues past the end of the read, so its final part is completed from the germline J gene. J is TRBJ2-1 and V is TRBV7-3; 7 nucleotides agree with TRBD2. The CDR3 has 14 amino acids. V shed 2 bases, J shed 7 bases, and the junction held 5 bases outside the gene matches. Germline V gene lookup returns CDR1 SGHTA and CDR2 FQGTGA. The CDR3 DNA, read in part, is TGTGCCAGCAGCTTATTGGGGGGAGGGAATGAG. It is translated as CASSLLGGGNE. The complete CDR3 reads CASSLLGGGNEQFF. The full variable domain, rest sourced from reference TRBV7-3 and TRBJ2-1, is GAGVSQTPSNKVTEKGKYVELRCDPISGHTALYWYRQSLGQGPEFLIYFQGTGAADDSGLPNDRFFAVRPEGSVSTLKIQRTERGDSAVYLCASSLLGGGNEQFFGPGTRLTVL.

About this clone itself: The read comes to an end 3 residues before the CDR3 does, leaving the germline J gene to fill in the end. The chain recombines TRBV30 with TRBJ1-4; D may be TRBD1 (5 bases). The CDR3 runs 14 residues. Germline assignment: CDR1 GTSNPN and CDR2 SVGIG (reference sequence). The covered CDR3 bases are TGTGCCTGGAGTGTACGTCCAGGGCAGTCACCA. Protein product: CAWSVRPGQSP. The whole CDR3 protein is CAWSVRPGQSPLFF. Based on the CDR3 plus reference TRBV30 and TRBJ1-4, the full variable domain is SQTIHQWPATLVQPVGSPLSLECTVEGTSNPNLYWYRQAAGRGLQLLFYSVGIGQISSEVPQNLSASRPQDRQFILSSKKLLLSDSGFYLCAWSVRPGQSPLFFGSGTQLSVL.

This clone was picked up many times. The covered CDR3 bases are TGTGCCTGGAGTGTAACTAGCGTTTACGAG. This sequence encodes CAWSVTSVYE. The CDR3, in full, reads CAWSVTSVYEQYF. J is TRBJ2-7 and V is TRBV30, with 7 positions matching TRBD2. Read coverage stops 3 residues before the CDR3 terminus; the germline J gene supplies the remainder. The CDR3 extends over 13 amino acids. Germline CDR1 is GTSNPN and CDR2 is SVGIG (reference sequence). J lost 4 bases, V lost 0 bases, and 3 bases had no gene match.